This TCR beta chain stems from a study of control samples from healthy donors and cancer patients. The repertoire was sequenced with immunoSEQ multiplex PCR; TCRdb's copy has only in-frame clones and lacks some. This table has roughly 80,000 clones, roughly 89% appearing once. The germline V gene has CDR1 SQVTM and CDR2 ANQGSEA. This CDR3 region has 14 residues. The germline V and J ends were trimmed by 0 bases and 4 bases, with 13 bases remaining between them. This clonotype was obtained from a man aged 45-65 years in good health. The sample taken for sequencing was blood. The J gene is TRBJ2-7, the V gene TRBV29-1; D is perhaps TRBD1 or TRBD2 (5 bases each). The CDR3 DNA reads TGCAGCGTTGAAGATGAAGCAGGGAGTTACGAGCAGTACTTC. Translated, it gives CSVEDEAGSYEQYF.